The rows below give T cell receptor beta chains drawn from one sample of a study of blood T cell repertoires in COVID-19. This table comes from immunoSEQ multiplex PCR, and its TCRdb copy is limited to in-frame clones, with some not included. The sample has 150,000 to 200,000 clones; around nine tenths are singletons. Sequencing input: peripheral blood. These receptor sequences come from a man in his 70s with active or convalescent COVID-19. The CDR3 runs from the conserved cysteine through the conserved F or W. D genes are given only for firm matches. Clone size is shown for a subset of rows, as once, few, many or a class of expanded clone.

V,D,J,size,DNA,CDR3
TRBV4-3,TRBD1,TRBJ2-7,NA,TGCGCCAGCAGCCTAGGACAGGGAAGTGGCCACGAGCAGTACTTC,CASSLGQGSGHEQYF
TRBV3-1/TRBV3-2,NA,TRBJ1-2,NA,TGTGCCAGCAGCCAAGTCATAGGGGCGTATGGCTACACCTTC,CASSQVIGAYGYTF
TRBV11-2,TRBD1,TRBJ2-5,NA,TGTGCTTCCGGACAGGATGCCCAAGAGACCCAGTACTTC,CASGQDAQETQYF
TRBV18,NA,TRBJ2-2,NA,TGTGCCAGCTCACCACCCAGGACAGCGAACACCGGGGAGCTGTTTTTT,CASSPPRTANTGELFF
TRBV30,TRBD1,TRBJ2-2,NA,TGTGCCTGGAAGCTAGGCCACGAGACAGGGACCGGGGAGCTGTTTTTT,CAWKLGHETGTGELFF
TRBV11-2,TRBD2,TRBJ2-1,once,TGTGCCAGCGAACTAGCGGGGGGGTCTATGGATGAGCAGTTCTTC,CASELAGGSMDEQFF
TRBV30,NA,TRBJ2-3,few,TGTGCCTGGAGTGTACCGGGTCCAACATACACAGATACGCAGTATTTT,CAWSVPGPTYTDTQYF
TRBV6-5,TRBD1,TRBJ1-2,NA,TGTGCCAGCAACCAGGGGGGTCGGGGCTACACCTTC,CASNQGGRGYTF
TRBV28,NA,TRBJ2-3,NA,TGTGCCAGCAGTTTAGGCGGTACGCAGTATTTT,CASSLGGTQYF
TRBV3-1/TRBV3-2,NA,TRBJ2-7,NA,TGTGCCAGCAGCCAAGATAGTACACTAGATTCCTACGAGCAGTACTTC,CASSQDSTLDSYEQYF
TRBV5-1,NA,TRBJ2-7,NA,TGCGCCAGCAGCCTCTCCCCGACAGCCTCCTACGAGCAGTACTTC,CASSLSPTASYEQYF
TRBV28,NA,TRBJ2-7,NA,TGTGCCAGCAGTCCCAACGGACAGAGCTACGAGCAGTACTTC,CASSPNGQSYEQYF
TRBV2,TRBD1,TRBJ1-6,once,TGTGCCAGCACTCACAGGGGGCTCTATAATTCACCCCTCCACTTT,CASTHRGLYNSPLHF
TRBV19,TRBD1,TRBJ1-5,NA,TGTGCCAGTACCGTGGACAGGGGCAATCAGCCCCAGCATTTT,CASTVDRGNQPQHF
TRBV20-1,NA,TRBJ1-4,NA,TGCAGTGCTTTGGGCCAGGGAAAACTGTTTTTT,CSALGQGKLFF
TRBV7-2,NA,TRBJ1-6,NA,TGTGCCACTGCGCGGCTGTATAATTCACCCCTCCACTTT,CATARLYNSPLHF
TRBV29-1,TRBD1,TRBJ2-1,NA,TGCAGCGTCCCGGGACAGGGTCTCGGTGAGCAGTTCTTC,CSVPGQGLGEQFF
TRBV19,NA,TRBJ1-5,NA,TGTGCCAGTAGTTTAGGGGGGCAGGGGTATCAGCCCCAGCATTTT,CASSLGGQGYQPQHF
TRBV28,TRBD1,TRBJ2-7,NA,TGTGCCAGCAGGGTCACAGGGGGCTTCTCCTACGAGCAGTACTTC,CASRVTGGFSYEQYF
TRBV5-1,NA,TRBJ2-3,NA,TGCGCCAGCAGCTTGGGTTCAGGTCCCACAGATACGCAGTATTTT,CASSLGSGPTDTQYF
TRBV12-5,NA,TRBJ2-5,once,TGTGCTAGTGGTTTGGGTGCTCTGGGGGGCCAAGAGACCCAGTACTTC,CASGLGALGGQETQYF
TRBV27,TRBD2,TRBJ2-1,NA,TGTGCCAGCAGTACGGGACTAGCGGGAGTTGGGGAGCAGTTCTTC,CASSTGLAGVGEQFF
TRBV28,NA,TRBJ1-5,NA,TGTGCCAGCAGTTTAGCTCGGGACAATCAGCCCCAGCATTTT,CASSLARDNQPQHF
TRBV13,TRBD1,TRBJ1-2,NA,TGTGCCAGCAGCCTTCGACAGGGACCCTATGGCTACACCTTC,CASSLRQGPYGYTF